This T cell receptor (beta chain) was recorded in a study of blood T cell repertoires in COVID-19 (dated by TCRdb to 2020 to 2021). In the study overall: Samples from collaborators originated in the United States, Italy and Spain and spanned both the acute and convalescent phases of COVID-19. The material from the prospective study consisted of cDNA or gDNA derived from T cells, B-cell-depleted T cells, or PBMCs. Deeply sampled blood TCRbeta repertoires from subjects exposed to, actively infected with, or recovered from COVID-19 were included in the dataset. The repertoires were made available in a free public database intended to serve as a resource for research on the immune response to SARS-CoV-2. Samples were obtained from the ongoing ImmuneRACE study (first 160 participants) and from about 1,300 subjects provided by 6 global collaborators. The sample metadata nearly always contained a de-identified subject ID, COVID-19 status, age in years and sex. Where HLA class I and class II types were available, the types were taken from metadata supplied by the sample provider, not from assay-based typing. What the work shows at the level of the full study, not this receptor alone: The quantity of clinical and demographic metadata differed by source and by participant and was supplied without curation.

The immunoSEQ Assay, a bias-controlled multiplex PCR, was used to amplify TCRbeta CDR3 regions from genomic DNA. In the original analysis: The number of nucleated cells in each sample was estimated by amplification of reference gene primers within the assay. To quantify the absolute abundance of each unique TCRbeta CDR3 rearrangement, sequence reads were collapsed and filtered. For each sample, productive Simpson clonality was calculated as the square root of Simpson's diversity index over productive rearrangements. TCRdb's version of the immuneACCESS table is confined to in-frame rearrangements and falls short of the full clone set. An unresolved V gene accounts for under half of the shortfall where checked; the remainder is of unknown origin. V and J calls and clone size follow that table, whereas D and trimming were derived from the DNA. Within this sample are some 46,000 clones, with roughly 74% of them counted one time only. The ten largest account for more than 55% of the sample.

The collaborating institutions used their own protocols to collect whole blood in K2EDTA tubes. For TCRbeta analysis, collaborators shipped samples in one of three forms: frozen whole blood, isolated PBMCs, or DNA extracted from either of those sample types. About this clone: Its antigen specificity is not known. The sample holds no much larger clone one base away, and base qualities are not on file.

The CDR3 runs 14 residues from the cysteine to the phenylalanine. Just CDR3 DNA is preserved here, 42 bases in frame from base 1. Trimming at the junction amounts to 1 base on V and 3 bases on J, and the germline ends lie 8 bases apart. The germline V gene encodes CDR1 SGHRS and CDR2 YFSETQ. Sequencing was carried out using peripheral blood. The clonotype was recovered from a man older than 75 with acute or convalescent COVID-19. The sequence joins TRBV5-1 to TRBJ2-1; no D segment can be confidently identified. CDR3 reads: CASSLRGDYNEQFF. The nucleotide sequence is given as TGCGCCAGCAGCTTGCGCGGAGACTACAATGAGCAGTTCTTC.